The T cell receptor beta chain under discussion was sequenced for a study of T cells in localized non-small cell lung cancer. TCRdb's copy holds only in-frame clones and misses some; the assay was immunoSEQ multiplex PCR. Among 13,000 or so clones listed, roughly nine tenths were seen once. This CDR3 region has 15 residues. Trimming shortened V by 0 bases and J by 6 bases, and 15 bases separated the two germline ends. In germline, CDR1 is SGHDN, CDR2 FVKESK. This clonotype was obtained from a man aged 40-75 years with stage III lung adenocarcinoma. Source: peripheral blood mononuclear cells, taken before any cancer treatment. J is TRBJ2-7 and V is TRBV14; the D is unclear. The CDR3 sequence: CASSQDLGSSREQYF. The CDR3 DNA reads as TGTGCCAGCAGCCAAGATCTTGGCAGTTCCCGCGAGCAGTACTTC.